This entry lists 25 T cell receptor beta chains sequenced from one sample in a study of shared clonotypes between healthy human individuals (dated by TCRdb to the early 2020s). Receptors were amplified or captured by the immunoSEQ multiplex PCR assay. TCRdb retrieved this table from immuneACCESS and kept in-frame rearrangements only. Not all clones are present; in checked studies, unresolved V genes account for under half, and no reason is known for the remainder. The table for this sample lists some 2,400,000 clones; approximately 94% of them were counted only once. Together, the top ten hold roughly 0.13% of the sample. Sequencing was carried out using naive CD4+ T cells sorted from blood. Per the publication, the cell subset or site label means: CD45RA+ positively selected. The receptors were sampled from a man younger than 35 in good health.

The CDR3 protein is CASSLTSSTSYNEQFF. CDR3 bases: TGCGCCAGCAGCTTGACTAGCTCCACATCCTACAATGAGCAGTTCTTC. The chain uses TRBV5-1 and TRBJ2-1, with D possibly matching TRBD2 (6 bases). The V end lost 1 base, the J end lost 1 base, and 12 bases lay between the germline ends. The length of the CDR3 is 16 residues. CDR1 SGHRS and CDR2 YFSETQ come from the germline V gene.

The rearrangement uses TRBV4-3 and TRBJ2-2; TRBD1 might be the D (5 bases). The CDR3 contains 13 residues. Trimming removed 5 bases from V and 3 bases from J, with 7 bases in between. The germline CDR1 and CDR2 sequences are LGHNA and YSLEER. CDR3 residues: CASSKTDTGELFF. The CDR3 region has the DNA TGCGCCAGCAGCAAGACAGACACCGGGGAGCTGTTTTTT.

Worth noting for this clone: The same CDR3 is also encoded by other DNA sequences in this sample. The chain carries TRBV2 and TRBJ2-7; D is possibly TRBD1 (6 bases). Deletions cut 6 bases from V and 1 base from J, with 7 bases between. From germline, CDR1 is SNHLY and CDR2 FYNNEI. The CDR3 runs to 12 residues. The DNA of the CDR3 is TGTGCCAGCAGGGACAGTTCCTACGAGCAGTACTTC. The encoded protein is CASRDSSYEQYF.

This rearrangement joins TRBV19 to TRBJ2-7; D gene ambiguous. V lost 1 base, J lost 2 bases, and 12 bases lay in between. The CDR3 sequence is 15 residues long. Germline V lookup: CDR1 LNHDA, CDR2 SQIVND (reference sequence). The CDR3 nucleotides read TGTGCCAGTAGTATAGGCACAACCGGCGCCTACGAGCAGTACTTC. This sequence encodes CASSIGTTGAYEQYF.

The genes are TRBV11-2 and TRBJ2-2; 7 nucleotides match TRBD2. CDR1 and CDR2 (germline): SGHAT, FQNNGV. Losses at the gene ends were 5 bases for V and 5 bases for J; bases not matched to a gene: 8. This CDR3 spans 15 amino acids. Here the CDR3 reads CASSLSGRNTGELFF. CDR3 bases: TGTGCCAGCAGCCTCTCCGGGAGGAATACCGGGGAGCTGTTTTTT.

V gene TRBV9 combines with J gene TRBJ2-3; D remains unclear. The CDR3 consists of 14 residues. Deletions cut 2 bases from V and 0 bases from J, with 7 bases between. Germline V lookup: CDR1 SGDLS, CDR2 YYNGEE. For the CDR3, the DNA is TGTGCCAGCAGCGTTCTGCCTAGCACAGATACGCAGTATTTT. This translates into CASSVLPSTDTQYF.

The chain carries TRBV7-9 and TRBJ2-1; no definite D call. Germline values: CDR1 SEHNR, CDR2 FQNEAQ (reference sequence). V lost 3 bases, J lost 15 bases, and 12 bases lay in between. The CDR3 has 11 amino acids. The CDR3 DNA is TGTGCCAGCAGCTTCGACTTATTACCGTTCTTC. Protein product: CASSFDLLPFF. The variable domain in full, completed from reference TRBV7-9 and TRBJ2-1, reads DTGVSQNPRHKITKRGQNVTFRCDPISEHNRLYWYRQTLGQGPEFLTYFQNEAQLEKSRLLSDRFSAERPKGSFSTLEIQRTEQGDSAMYLCASSFDLLPFFGPGTRLTVL.

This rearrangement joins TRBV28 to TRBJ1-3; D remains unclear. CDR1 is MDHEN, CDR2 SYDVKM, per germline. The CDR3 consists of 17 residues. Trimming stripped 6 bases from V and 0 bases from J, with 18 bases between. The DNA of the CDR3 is TGTGCCAGCAGCAGTTCCAAACTTACCATCTCTGGAAACACCATATATTTT. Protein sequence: CASSSSKLTISGNTIYF.

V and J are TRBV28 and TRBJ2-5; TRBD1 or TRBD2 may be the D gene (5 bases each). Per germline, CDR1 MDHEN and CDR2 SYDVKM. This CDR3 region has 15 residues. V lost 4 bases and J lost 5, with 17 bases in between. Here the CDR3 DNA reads TGTGCCAGCAGTTCCGCCCAACGGGGCCTTGAGACCCAGTACTTC. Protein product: CASSSAQRGLETQYF.

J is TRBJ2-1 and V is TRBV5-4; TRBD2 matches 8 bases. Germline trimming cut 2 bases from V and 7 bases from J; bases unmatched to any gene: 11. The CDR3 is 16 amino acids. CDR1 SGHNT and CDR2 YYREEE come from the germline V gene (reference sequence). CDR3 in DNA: TGTGCCAGCAGCTTTTCCCTGGCGGGGGGAGCGAATGAGCAGTTCTTC. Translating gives CASSFSLAGGANEQFF.

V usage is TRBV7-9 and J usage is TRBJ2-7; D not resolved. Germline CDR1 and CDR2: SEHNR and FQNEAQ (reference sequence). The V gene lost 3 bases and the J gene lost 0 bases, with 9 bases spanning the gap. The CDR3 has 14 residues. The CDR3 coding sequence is TGTGCCAGCAGCTTTTCTTTGGGCTCCTACGAGCAGTACTTC. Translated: CASSFSLGSYEQYF. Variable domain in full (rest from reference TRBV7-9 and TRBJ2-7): DTGVSQNPRHKITKRGQNVTFRCDPISEHNRLYWYRQTLGQGPEFLTYFQNEAQLEKSRLLSDRFSAERPKGSFSTLEIQRTEQGDSAMYLCASSFSLGSYEQYFGPGTRLTVT.

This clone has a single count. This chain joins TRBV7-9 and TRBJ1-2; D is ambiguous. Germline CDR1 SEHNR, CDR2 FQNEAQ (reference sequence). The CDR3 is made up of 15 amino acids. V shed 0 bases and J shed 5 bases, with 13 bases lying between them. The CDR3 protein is CASSLALEGRYGYTF. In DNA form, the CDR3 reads TGTGCCAGCAGCTTAGCCCTAGAGGGCAGGTATGGCTACACCTTC.

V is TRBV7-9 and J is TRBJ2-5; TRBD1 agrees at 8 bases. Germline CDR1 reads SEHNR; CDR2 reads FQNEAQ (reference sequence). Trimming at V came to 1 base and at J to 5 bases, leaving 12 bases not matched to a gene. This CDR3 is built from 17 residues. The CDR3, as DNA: TGTGCCAGCAGCTTAGGGGGACAGGACTTTGGTTCGGAGACCCAGTACTTC. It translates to CASSLGGQDFGSETQYF.

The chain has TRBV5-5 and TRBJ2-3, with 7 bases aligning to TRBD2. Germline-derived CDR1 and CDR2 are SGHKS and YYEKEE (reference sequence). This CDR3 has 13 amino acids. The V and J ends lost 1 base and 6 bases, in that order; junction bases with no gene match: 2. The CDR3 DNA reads TGTGCCAGCAGCTTGAGCGGGGTTGATACGCAGTATTTT. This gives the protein CASSLSGVDTQYF.

In DNA form, the CDR3 reads TGTGCCATCAGTGAGGCCACTGATGGCTACACCTTC. This encodes CAISEATDGYTF. The V call is TRBV10-3, the J call TRBJ1-2; no clear D. This CDR3 has 12 amino acids. V was cut by 2 bases and J by 6 bases, with 7 bases left in between. Germline CDR1 and CDR2: ENHRY and SYGVKD.

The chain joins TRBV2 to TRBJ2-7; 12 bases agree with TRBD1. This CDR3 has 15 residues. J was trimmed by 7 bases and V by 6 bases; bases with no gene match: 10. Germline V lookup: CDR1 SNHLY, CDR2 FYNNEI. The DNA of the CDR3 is TGTGCCAGCAGCGCGCTGGGACAGGGGGCGCTGGAGCAGTACTTC. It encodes CASSALGQGALEQYF.

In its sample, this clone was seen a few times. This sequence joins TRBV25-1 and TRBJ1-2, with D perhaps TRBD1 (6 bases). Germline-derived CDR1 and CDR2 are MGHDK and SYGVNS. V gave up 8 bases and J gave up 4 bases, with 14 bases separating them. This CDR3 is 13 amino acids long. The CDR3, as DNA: TGTGCCAGCGCTCCGGGGGCGGGCTATGGCTACACCTTC. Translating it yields CASAPGAGYGYTF.

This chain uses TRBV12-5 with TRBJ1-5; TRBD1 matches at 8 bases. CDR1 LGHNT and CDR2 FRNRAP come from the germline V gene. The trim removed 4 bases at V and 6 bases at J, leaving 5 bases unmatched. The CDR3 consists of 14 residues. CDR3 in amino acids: CASGSGQAGQPQHF. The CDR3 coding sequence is TGTGCTAGTGGTTCGGGACAGGCAGGTCAGCCCCAGCATTTT.

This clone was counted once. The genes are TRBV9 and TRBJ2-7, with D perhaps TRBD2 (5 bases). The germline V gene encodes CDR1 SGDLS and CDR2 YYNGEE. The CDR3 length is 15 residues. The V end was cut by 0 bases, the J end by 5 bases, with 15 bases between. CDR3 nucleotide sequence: TGTGCCAGCAGCGTAGAAGTGACCGCGCGGGACGAGCAGTACTTC. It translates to CASSVEVTARDEQYF.

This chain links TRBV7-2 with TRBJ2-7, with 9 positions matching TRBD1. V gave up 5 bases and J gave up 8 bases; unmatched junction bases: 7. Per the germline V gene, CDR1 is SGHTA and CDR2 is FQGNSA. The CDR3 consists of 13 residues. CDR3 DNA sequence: TGTGCCAGCAGCAGCCGACAGGGGGACAAGCAGTACTTC. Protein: CASSSRQGDKQYF.

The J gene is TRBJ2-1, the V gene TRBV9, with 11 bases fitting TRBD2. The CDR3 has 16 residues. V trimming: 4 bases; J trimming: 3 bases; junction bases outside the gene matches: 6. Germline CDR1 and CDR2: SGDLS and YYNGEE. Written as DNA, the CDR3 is TGTGCCAGCAGCCCCTTCGGACTAGCGGGCTACAATGAGCAGTTCTTC. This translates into CASSPFGLAGYNEQFF.

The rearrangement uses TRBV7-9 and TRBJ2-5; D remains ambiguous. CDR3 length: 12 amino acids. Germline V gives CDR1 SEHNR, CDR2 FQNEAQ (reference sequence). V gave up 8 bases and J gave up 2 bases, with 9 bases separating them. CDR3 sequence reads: CASGYTQETQYF. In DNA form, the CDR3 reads TGTGCCAGCGGGTACACGCAAGAGACCCAGTACTTC.

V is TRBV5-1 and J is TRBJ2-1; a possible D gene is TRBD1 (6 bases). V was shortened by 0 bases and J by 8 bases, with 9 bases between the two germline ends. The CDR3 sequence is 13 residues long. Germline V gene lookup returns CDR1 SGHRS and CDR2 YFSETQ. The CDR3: CASSLDRAHEQFF. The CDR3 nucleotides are TGCGCCAGCAGCTTGGACAGGGCCCATGAGCAGTTCTTC.

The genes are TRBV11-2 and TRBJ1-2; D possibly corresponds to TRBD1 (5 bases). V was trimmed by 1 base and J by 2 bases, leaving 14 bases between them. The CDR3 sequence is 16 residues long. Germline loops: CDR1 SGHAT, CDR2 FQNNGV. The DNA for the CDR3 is TGTGCCAGCAGCTTAGGGCTACAGGAAAGGAACTATGGCTACACCTTC. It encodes CASSLGLQERNYGYTF. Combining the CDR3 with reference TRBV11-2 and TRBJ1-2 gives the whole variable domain EAGVAQSPRYKIIEKRQSVAFWCNPISGHATLYWYQQILGQGPKLLIQFQNNGVVDDSQLPKDRFSAERLKGVDSTLKIQPAKLEDSAVYLCASSLGLQERNYGYTFGSGTRLTVV.

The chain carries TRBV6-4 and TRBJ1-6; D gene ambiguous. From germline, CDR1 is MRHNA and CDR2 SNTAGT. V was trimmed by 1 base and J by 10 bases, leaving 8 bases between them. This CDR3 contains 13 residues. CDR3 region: CASSDWTGSPLHF. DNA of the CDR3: TGTGCCAGCAGTGACTGGACGGGCTCACCCCTCCACTTT.